This T cell receptor (beta chain) was captured by sequencing in a study of blood T cell repertoires in COVID-19. Overall study context: The United States, Italy and Spain provided the acute and convalescent COVID-19 samples.

Original handling: Cell counts per sample came from amplifying reference gene primers. Assay used: immunoSEQ multiplex PCR; TCRdb lists only in-frame clones, some missing. That table is the source of V, J and clone size, and D and trimming were worked out from the DNA. This sample yields more than 120,000 clones, of which nearly 85% are seen a single time; roughly 3.7% belongs to the top ten. Study members were between about 18 and 95 years old and lived in some 22 US regions. Cohorts were based on clinical histories the participants reported. V was pared by 1 base and J by 6 bases, with 21 bases of the junction left unmatched. Germline CDR1 SGHVS, CDR2 FNYEAQ. This CDR3 has 19 residues.

The sequence derives from a man between 50 and 59 years old in a cohort exposed to, infected with or recovered from COVID-19 (not recorded which). The J gene is TRBJ2-7, the V gene TRBV7-6; 7 nucleotides match TRBD2. Sequencing was carried out using PBMCs or T cells enriched from blood (not recorded which). The CDR3 region is CASSLDHTREVVGGSEQYF. The CDR3 coding sequence is TGTGCCAGCAGCTTAGATCATACCCGGGAGGTCGTTGGAGGATCCGAGCAGTACTTC.